This TCR beta chain was profiled in a study of cytotoxic CD8 clonotypes in ibrutinib-treated CLL. This CDR3 has 14 amino acids. Germline-derived CDR1 and CDR2 are SGHTA and FQGNSA. Unmatched junction bases numbered 7, after V lost 5 bases and J lost 3 bases. Generated by immunoSEQ multiplex PCR, the TCRdb table keeps only in-frame clones and is missing some. Among approximately 210,000 clones listed, about two thirds were seen once. This TCR was sampled from a human donor with chronic lymphocytic leukemia. Material: PBMCs, obtained after 24 months of ibrutinib treatment. The chain combines TRBV7-2 with TRBJ2-7, with 7 bases aligning to TRBD1. The CDR3 DNA sequence: TGTGCCAGCAGCCGCCCTGACAGGGACTACGAGCAGTACTTC. Protein: CASSRPDRDYEQYF.